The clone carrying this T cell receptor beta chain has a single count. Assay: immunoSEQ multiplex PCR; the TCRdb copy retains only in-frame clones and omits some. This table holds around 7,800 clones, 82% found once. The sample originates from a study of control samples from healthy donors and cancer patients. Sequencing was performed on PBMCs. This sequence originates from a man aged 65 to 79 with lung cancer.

CDR3 protein: CASSLTTNKQANGYTF. CDR3 DNA sequence: TGTGCCAGCAGTTTGACCACAAACAAACAGGCGAATGGCTACACCTTC. This chain connects TRBV27 to TRBJ1-2; weak D call: TRBD1 (5 bases). Trimming removed 3 bases at V and 6 bases at J, with 20 bases between. Germline CDR1 MNHEY, CDR2 SMNVEV (reference sequence). The CDR3 loop spans 16 amino acids.